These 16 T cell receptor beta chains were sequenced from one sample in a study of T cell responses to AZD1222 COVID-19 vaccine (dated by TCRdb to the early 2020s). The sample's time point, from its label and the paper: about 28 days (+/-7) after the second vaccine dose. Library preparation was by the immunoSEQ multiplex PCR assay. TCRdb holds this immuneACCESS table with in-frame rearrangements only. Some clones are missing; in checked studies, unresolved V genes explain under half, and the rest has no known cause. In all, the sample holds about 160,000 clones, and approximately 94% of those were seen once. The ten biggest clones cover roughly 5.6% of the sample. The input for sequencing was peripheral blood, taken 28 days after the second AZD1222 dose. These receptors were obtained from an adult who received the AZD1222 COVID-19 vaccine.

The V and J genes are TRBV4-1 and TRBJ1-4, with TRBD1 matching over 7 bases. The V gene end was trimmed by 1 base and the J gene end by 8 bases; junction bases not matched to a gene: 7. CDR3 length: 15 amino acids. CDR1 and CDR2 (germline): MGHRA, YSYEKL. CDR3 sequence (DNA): TGCGCCAGCAGCCAAGTTGACAGGGACACCGAAAAACTGTTTTTT. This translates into CASSQVDRDTEKLFF.

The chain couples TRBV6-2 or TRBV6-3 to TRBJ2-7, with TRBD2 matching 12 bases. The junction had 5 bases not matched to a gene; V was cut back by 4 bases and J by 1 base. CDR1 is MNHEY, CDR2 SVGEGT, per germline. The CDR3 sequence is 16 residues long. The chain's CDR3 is CASSSLTSGRSYEQYF. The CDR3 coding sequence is TGTGCCAGCAGTTCTCTGACTAGCGGGAGATCCTACGAGCAGTACTTC.

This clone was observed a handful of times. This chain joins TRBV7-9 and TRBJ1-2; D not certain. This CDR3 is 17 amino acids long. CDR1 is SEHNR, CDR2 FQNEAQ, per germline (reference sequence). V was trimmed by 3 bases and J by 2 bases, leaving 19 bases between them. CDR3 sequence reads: CASSFSGSWASNYGYTF. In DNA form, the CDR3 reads TGTGCCAGCAGCTTTAGCGGTTCGTGGGCCTCAAACTATGGCTACACCTTC.

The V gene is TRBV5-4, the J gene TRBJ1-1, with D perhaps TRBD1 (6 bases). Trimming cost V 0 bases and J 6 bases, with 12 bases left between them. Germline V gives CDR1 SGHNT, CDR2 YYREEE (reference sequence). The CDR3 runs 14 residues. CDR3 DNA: TGTGCCAGCAGCTTGGGGGGGCCGGATTCTGAAGCTTTCTTT. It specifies CASSLGGPDSEAFF.

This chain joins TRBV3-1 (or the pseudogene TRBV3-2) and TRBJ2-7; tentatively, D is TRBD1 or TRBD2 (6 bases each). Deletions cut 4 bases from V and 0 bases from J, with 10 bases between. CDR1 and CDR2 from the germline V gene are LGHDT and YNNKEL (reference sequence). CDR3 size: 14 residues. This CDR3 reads CASSPRGASYEQYF. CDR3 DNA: TGTGCCAGCAGCCCGAGGGGGGCCTCCTACGAGCAGTACTTC.

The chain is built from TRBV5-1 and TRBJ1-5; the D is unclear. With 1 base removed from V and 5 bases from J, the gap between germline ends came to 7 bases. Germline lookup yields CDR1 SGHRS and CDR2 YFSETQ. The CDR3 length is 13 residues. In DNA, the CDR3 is TGCGCCAGCAGCTTGACGATGGATCAGCCCCAGCATTTT. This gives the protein CASSLTMDQPQHF. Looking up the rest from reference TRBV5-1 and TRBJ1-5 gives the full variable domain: KAGVTQTPRYLIKTRGQQVTLSCSPISGHRSVSWYQQTPGQGLQFLFEYFSETQRNKGNFPGRFSGRQFSNSRSEMNVSTLELGDSALYLCASSLTMDQPQHFGDGTRLSIL.

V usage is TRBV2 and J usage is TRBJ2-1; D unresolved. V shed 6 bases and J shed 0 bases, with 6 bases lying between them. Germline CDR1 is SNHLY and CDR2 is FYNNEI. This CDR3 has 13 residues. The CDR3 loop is CASRASSYNEQFF. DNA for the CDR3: TGTGCCAGCAGGGCGTCCTCCTACAATGAGCAGTTCTTC.

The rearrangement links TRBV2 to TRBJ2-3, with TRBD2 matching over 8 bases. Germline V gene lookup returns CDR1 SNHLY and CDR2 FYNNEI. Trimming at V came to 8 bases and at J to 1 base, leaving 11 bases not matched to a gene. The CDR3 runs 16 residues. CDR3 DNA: TGTGCCAGCGTAGTTATTCGAGCGGGAGGCACAGATACGCAGTATTTT. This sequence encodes CASVVIRAGGTDTQYF. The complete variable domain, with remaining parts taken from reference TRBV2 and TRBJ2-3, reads EPEVTQTPSHQVTQMGQEVILRCVPISNHLYFYWYRQILGQKVEFLVSFYNNEISEKSEIFDDQFSVERPDGSNFTLKIRSTKLEDSAMYFCASVVIRAGGTDTQYFGPGTRLTVL.

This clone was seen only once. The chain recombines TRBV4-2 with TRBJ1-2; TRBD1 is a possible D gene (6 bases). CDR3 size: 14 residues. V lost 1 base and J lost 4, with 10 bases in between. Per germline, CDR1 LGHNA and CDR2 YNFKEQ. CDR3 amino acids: CASSQGGGRYGYTF. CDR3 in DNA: TGTGCCAGCAGCCAAGGGGGGGGGCGCTATGGCTACACCTTC.

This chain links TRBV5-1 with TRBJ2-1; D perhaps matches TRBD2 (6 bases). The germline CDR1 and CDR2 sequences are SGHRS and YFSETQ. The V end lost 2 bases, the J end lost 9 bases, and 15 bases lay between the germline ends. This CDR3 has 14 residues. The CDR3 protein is CASSFRGLGGEQFF. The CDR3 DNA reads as TGCGCCAGCAGCTTTCGGGGCCTCGGGGGTGAGCAGTTCTTC.

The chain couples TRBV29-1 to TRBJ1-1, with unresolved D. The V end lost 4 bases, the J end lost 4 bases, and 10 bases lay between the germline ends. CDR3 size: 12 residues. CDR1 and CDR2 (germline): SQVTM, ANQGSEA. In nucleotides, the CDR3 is TGCAGCGTTGTACCGGGGTCCACTGAAGCTTTCTTT. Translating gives CSVVPGSTEAFF.

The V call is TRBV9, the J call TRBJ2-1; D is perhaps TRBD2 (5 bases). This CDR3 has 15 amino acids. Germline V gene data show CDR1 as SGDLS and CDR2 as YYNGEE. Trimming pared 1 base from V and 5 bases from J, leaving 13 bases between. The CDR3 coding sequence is TGTGCCAGCAGCGTAAGCCTAGCCCCCAACAATGAGCAGTTCTTC. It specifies CASSVSLAPNNEQFF.

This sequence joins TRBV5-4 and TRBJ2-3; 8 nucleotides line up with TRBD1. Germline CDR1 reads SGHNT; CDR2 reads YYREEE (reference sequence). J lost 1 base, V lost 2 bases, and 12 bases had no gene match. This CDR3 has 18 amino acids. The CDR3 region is CASSLGAGGFLRTDTQYF. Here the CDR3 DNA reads TGTGCCAGCAGCTTAGGGGCAGGGGGCTTTCTACGCACAGATACGCAGTATTTT.

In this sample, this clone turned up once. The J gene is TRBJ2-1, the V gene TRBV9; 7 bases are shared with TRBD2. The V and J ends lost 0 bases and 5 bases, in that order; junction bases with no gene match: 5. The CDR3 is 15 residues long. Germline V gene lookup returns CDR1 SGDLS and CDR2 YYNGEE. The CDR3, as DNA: TGTGCCAGCAGCGTAGGTGGGGGGGTAAACAATGAGCAGTTCTTC. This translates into CASSVGGGVNNEQFF.

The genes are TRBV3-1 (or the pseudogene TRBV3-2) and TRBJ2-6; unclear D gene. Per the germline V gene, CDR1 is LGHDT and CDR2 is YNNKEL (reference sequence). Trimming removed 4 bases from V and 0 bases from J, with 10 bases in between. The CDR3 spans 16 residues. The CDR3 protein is CASSPLRISGANVLTF. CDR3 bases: TGTGCCAGCAGCCCCCTGCGGATCTCTGGGGCCAACGTCCTGACTTTC.

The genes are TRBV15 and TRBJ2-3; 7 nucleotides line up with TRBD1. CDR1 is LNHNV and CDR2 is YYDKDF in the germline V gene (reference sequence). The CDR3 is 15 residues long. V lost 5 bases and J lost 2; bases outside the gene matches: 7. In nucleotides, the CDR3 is TGTGCCACCAGCTTTGTGGACAGGTACACAGATACGCAGTATTTT. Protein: CATSFVDRYTDTQYF.